This T cell receptor beta chain stems from a study of blood T cell repertoires in COVID-19. Study-wide context: T cells, B-cell-depleted T cells, or PBMCs supplied cDNA or gDNA.

TCRdb keeps only in-frame clones here, not all; method: immunoSEQ multiplex PCR. Among more than 15,000 clones listed, approximately 90% were seen once. The source is a man aged 35-49 years with active COVID-19. Specimen: peripheral blood.

CDR3: CASSLLAGGRNEQFF. CDR3 DNA sequence: TGTGCCAGCAGCTTACTAGCGGGAGGGCGTAATGAGCAGTTCTTC. This sequence joins TRBV7-2 and TRBJ2-1; 12 nucleotides align to TRBD2. Germline V gene sequence: CDR1 SGHTA, CDR2 FQGNSA. The CDR3 length is 15 residues. J gave up 7 bases and V 2 bases, and 3 bases lay outside the gene matches.